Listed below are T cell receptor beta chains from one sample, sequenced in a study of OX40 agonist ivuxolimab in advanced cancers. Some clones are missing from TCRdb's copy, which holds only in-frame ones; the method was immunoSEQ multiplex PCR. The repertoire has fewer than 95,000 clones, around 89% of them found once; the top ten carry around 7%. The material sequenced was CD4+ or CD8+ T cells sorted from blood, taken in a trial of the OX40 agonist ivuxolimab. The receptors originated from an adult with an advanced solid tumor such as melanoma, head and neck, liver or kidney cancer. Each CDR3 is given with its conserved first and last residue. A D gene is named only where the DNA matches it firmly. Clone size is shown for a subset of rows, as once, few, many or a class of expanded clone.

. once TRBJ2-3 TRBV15 TGTGCCACCAGCAGTACCGCGACAGGCAGAGCAGATACGCAGTATTTT CATSSTATGRADTQYF
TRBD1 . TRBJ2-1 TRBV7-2 TGTGCCAGCAGCTCAGACAGGGGGCCCTACAATGAGCAGTTCTTC CASSSDRGPYNEQFF
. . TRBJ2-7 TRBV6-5 TGTGCCAGCAGTGACGTAGCGGTTGACTACGAGCAGTACTTC CASSDVAVDYEQYF
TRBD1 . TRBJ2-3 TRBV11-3 TGTGCCAGCAGCTCTGGGGACAGGGAGGCAGATACGCAGTATTTT CASSSGDREADTQYF
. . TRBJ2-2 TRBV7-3 TGTGCCAGCAGCCCATCAGGGGCCGGGGAGCTGTTTTTT CASSPSGAGELFF
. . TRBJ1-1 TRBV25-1 TGTGCCAGCAGTGAAAGGGAAGGGCTAAAAGAAGCTTTCTTT CASSEREGLKEAFF
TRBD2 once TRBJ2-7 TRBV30 TGTGCCTGGAGACGTATGGAGCGGGATCCCGAGCAGTACTTC CAWRRMERDPEQYF
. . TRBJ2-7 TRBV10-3 TGTGCCATCAGTGCCCCTCCAGCGGTCCTCGAGCAGTACTTC CAISAPPAVLEQYF
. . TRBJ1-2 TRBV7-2 TGTGCCAGCAGGCCTCTACGCGGGGGGCTTCACTATGGCTACACCTTC CASRPLRGGLHYGYTF
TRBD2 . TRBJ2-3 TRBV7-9 TGTGCCAGCAGCTCGAGCGGGAGGAAAGTGTGGGTAACAGATACGCAGTATTTT CASSSSGRKVWVTDTQYF
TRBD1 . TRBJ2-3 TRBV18 TGTGCCAGCTCACAACTACAGGGGGCTCTGTCCGCAGATACGCAGTATTTT CASSQLQGALSADTQYF
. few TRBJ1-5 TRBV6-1 TGTGCCAGCAGTGAAGGGCCTAATCAGCCCCAGCATTTT CASSEGPNQPQHF
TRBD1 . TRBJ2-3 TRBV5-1 TGCGCCAGCAGCTTGTCGGGACAGGCGAGAGATACGCAGTATTTT CASSLSGQARDTQYF
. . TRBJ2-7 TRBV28 TGTGCCAGCAGTTTAGGGACCTACGAGCAGTACTTC CASSLGTYEQYF
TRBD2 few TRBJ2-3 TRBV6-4 TGTGCCAGCAGTGACACTAGCGGGAGGCCAGATACGCAGTATTTT CASSDTSGRPDTQYF
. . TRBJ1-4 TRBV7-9 TGTGCCAGCAGCCCTGGAACATGGACTAATGAAAAACTGTTTTTT CASSPGTWTNEKLFF
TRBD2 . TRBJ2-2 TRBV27 TGTGCCAGCAGTTTTTTGGCGGGAGACTGGGAGCTGTTTTTT CASSFLAGDWELFF
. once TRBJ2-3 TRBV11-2 TGTGCCAGCAGCTTAGTAGATACGCAGTATTTT CASSLVDTQYF
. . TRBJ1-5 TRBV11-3 TGTGCCAGCAGCTTAGTCGGGGGCCAGCCCCAGCATTTT CASSLVGGQPQHF
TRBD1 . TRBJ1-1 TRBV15 TGTGCCACCAGCAGGGGGACAGGAGGGAACACTGAAGCTTTCTTT CATSRGTGGNTEAFF
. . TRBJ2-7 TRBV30 TGTGCCTGGGGGCGACCTTACCCAGCTTACGAGCAGTACTTC CAWGRPYPAYEQYF
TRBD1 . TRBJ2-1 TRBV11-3 TGTGCCAGCAGCAGCAGGGGGCCAAGTGAGCAGTTCTTC CASSSRGPSEQFF
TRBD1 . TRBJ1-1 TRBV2 TGTGCCAGCAAGGACAGGGGGCTTATTAACACTGAAGCTTTCTTT CASKDRGLINTEAFF
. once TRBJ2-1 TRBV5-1 TGCGCCAGCAGCTTGGGTGGGGACTCCTACAATGAGCAGTTCTTC CASSLGGDSYNEQFF
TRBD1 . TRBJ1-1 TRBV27 TGTGCCAGCAGTTTAATTACGACAGGGGGCGGTACTGAAGCTTTCTTT CASSLITTGGGTEAFF
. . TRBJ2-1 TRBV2 TGTGCCAGCGGGTCGGTGAGCTACAATGAGCAGTTCTTC CASGSVSYNEQFF
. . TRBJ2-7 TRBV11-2 TGTGCCAGCAGCGTCATGGTAGGTGCGTTCTACGAGCAGTACTTC CASSVMVGAFYEQYF
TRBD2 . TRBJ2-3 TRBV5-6 TGTGCCAGCAGCTCCTTCGCTGCCAGGACTAGCAGCTACACAGATACGCAGTATTTT CASSSFAARTSSYTDTQYF
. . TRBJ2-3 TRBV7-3 TGTGCCAGCAGCCCGACCTTCGGGGATACGCAGTATTTT CASSPTFGDTQYF
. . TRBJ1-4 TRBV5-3 TGTGCCAGAAGCTTAGGGGAATTGGATGAAAAACTGTTTTTT CARSLGELDEKLFF
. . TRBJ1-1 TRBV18 TGTGCCAGCTCACCGCAGGAGAACACTGAAGCTTTCTTT CASSPQENTEAFF
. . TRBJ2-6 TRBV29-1 TGCAGCGTTGTAGGGCCGCCGCGCTATGGGGCCAACGTCCTGACTTTC CSVVGPPRYGANVLTF
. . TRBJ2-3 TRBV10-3 TGTGCCATCAGTGGGCCAGGGGTCTCGTTTACCCCTAGCACAGATACGCAGTATTTT CAISGPGVSFTPSTDTQYF
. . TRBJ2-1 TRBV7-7 TGTGCTAGCAGCTTAACGGGCGGCAGATACAATGAGCAGTTCTTC CASSLTGGRYNEQFF
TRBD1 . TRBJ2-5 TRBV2 TGTGCCAGCAGTCCGGGACAGGTCCTAAAAGAGACCCAGTACTTC CASSPGQVLKETQYF
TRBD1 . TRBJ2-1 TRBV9 TGTGCCAGCAGCCCCGGACAGGGGCCCTCCAATGAGCAGTTCTTC CASSPGQGPSNEQFF
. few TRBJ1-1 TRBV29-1 TGCAGCGTTGACGATTGGGGGGGCACTGAAGCTTTCTTT CSVDDWGGTEAFF
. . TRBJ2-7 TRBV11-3 TGTGCCAGCAGCTTAGGGGACGGTACCTACGAGCAGTACTTC CASSLGDGTYEQYF
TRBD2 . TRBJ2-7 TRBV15 TGTGCCACCGCAACTTTACTAGCGGGGCCGTCCTACGAGCAGTACTTC CATATLLAGPSYEQYF
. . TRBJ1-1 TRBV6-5 TGTGCCAGCAGTTTCCTAACTGAAGCTTTCTTT CASSFLTEAFF
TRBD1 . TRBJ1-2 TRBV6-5 TGTGCCAGCAGTCCCCCGGGACAGAGCTATGGCTACACCTTC CASSPPGQSYGYTF
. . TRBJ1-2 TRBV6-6 TGTGCCAGCAGAGACCCGGTGGGTAACTATGGCTACACCTTC CASRDPVGNYGYTF
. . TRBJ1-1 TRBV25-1 TGTGCCAGCAGTGAATTAGGTGGAAGCCTGAACACTGAAGCTTTCTTT CASSELGGSLNTEAFF
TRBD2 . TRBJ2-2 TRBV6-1 TGTGCCAGCAGTGCAACTAGCGGAGAAACCGGGGAGCTGTTTTTT CASSATSGETGELFF
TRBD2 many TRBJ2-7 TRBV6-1 TGTGCCAGCACCACTAGCGGGAGTACATCCCCGAAGAAGTACTTC CASTTSGSTSPKKYF
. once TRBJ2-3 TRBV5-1 TGCGCCAGCAGCTCGGACAGCTTCACAGATACGCAGTATTTT CASSSDSFTDTQYF
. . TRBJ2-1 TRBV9 TGTGCCAGCAGCGTAGATGGGAATGAGCAGTTCTTC CASSVDGNEQFF
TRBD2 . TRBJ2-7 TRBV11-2 TGTGCCAGCAGCTTAAGACTAGCGGGGAACTACGAGCAGTACTTC CASSLRLAGNYEQYF
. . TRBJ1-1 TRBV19 TGTGCCAGTAGTCAGGGTAGGAACACTGAAGCTTTCTTT CASSQGRNTEAFF
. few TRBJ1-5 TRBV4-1 TGCGCCAGCAGCCAAGAAGATCAGGGCCATCAGCCCCAGCATTTT CASSQEDQGHQPQHF
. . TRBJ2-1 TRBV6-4 TGTGCCAGCAGCCATGACGTGTGTATTGGGGGGCGGGGGCAGTTCTTC CASSHDVCIGGRGQFF
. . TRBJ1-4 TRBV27 TGTGCCAGCAGTCCCGGGAGGGGGGCTGAAAAACTGTTTTTT CASSPGRGAEKLFF
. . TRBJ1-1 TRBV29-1 TGCAGCGTTGAGACGCAGATGAACACTGAAGCTTTCTTT CSVETQMNTEAFF
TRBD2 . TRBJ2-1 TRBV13 TGTGCCAGCAGCCCACTACGGCGGGAGGCGGACAATGAGCAGTTCTTC CASSPLRREADNEQFF
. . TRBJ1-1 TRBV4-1 TGCGCCAGCAGCCAAGATAGTCGGCAGGTGAACACTGAAGCTTTCTTT CASSQDSRQVNTEAFF
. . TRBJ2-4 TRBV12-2 TGTGCAAGTCGCCCCGGACTAGCGGTGGCCAAAAACATTCAGTACTTC CASRPGLAVAKNIQYF
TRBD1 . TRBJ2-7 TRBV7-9 TGTGCCAGCAGCCCAACAGGGGGCGCCGGCTCCTACGAGCAGTACTTC CASSPTGGAGSYEQYF
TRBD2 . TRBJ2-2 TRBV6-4 TGTGCCAGCAGTGACTCTTCCGGGACTAGCGGGAGAATTAACACCGGGGAGCTGTTTTTT CASSDSSGTSGRINTGELFF
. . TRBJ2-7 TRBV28 TGTGCCAGCAGTTTGTTGGCGTCCTACGAGCAGTACTTC CASSLLASYEQYF
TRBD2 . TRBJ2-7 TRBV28 TGTGCCAGCAGTCTACTAGCGGGAGGGTCCTACGAGCAGTACTTC CASSLLAGGSYEQYF